These T cell receptor beta chains were read from a single sample in a study of T cell responses to AZD1222 COVID-19 vaccine. Some clones are missing from TCRdb's copy, which holds only in-frame ones; the method was immunoSEQ multiplex PCR. The sample consists of just over 90,000 clones, approximately 90% of them appearing once. The material sequenced was peripheral blood, taken 28 days after the second AZD1222 dose. The receptors here all came from an adult who received the AZD1222 COVID-19 vaccine. Each CDR3 is given with its conserved first and last residue. D genes are given only for firm matches. Rows give clone size only sometimes, using once, few, many, or a class for an expanded clone.

14	TRBV5-4	TRBJ1-1	TRBD1	-	CASSVGQVNTEAFF	TGTGCCAGCAGCGTAGGACAGGTCAACACTGAAGCTTTCTTT
14	TRBV5-4	TRBJ2-3	TRBD1	-	CASSLEQGQDTQYF	TGTGCCAGCAGCTTGGAACAGGGGCAAGATACGCAGTATTTT
13	TRBV2	TRBJ1-2	-	-	CASSEALRTFYTF	TGTGCCAGCAGTGAAGCGCTAAGGACCTTCTACACCTTC
14	TRBV5-6	TRBJ1-4	TRBD1	-	CASSLRDRVGELFF	TGTGCCAGCAGCTTGCGAGACAGGGTGGGGGAACTGTTTTTT
14	TRBV6-2/TRBV6-3	TRBJ2-7	-	few	CASSQNQGASEQYF	TGTGCCAGCAGCCAAAACCAGGGTGCAAGCGAGCAGTACTTC
13	TRBV7-2	TRBJ2-3	-	-	CASSIGGTDTQYF	TGTGCCAGCAGCATAGGGGGCACAGATACGCAGTATTTT
15	TRBV27	TRBJ1-2	-	-	CASSLRPGNNYGYTF	TGTGCCAGCAGTTTAAGGCCAGGGAATAACTATGGCTACACCTTC
14	TRBV6-5	TRBJ2-7	TRBD2	-	CASFSGTLSYEQYF	TGTGCCAGCTTTAGCGGGACTCTCTCCTACGAGCAGTACTTC
13	TRBV30	TRBJ2-1	-	once	CAWNERIVHEQFF	TGTGCCTGGAACGAGCGTATAGTGCATGAGCAGTTCTTC
18	TRBV4-1	TRBJ2-7	-	-	CASSQDLSSGGAFYEQYF	TGCGCCAGCAGCCAAGATCTCTCGTCCGGGGGAGCCTTCTACGAGCAGTACTTC
15	TRBV4-1	TRBJ2-7	TRBD2	once	CASSQESTGGYEQYF	TGCGCCAGCAGCCAAGAGTCTACGGGAGGCTACGAGCAGTACTTC
16	TRBV3-1/TRBV3-2	TRBJ1-1	TRBD1	-	CASSQGTPGQGTEAFF	TGTGCCAGCAGCCAAGGTACGCCGGGACAGGGAACTGAAGCTTTCTTT